The 4 T cell receptor beta chains below all came from one sample that was sequenced in a study of T cell repertoires in cytomegalovirus infection. No antigen has been identified for these receptors. A single record per CDR3 protein comes from TCRdb applying MiXCR to the reads. Of some 110,000 distinct CDR3 sequences listed, approximately 30% are singletons. Specimen: CD8+ T cells from cultured PBMCs, collected from culture after CMV antigen stimulation. These receptors came from a human donor in good health (CMV status not recorded). Some clones in this sample may be carry-over from other donors' samples.

This clonotype was counted a few times. This rearrangement joins TRBV29-1 to TRBJ2-6; TRBD1 matches 12 bases. Per the germline V gene, CDR1 is SQVTM and CDR2 is ANQGSEA. This CDR3 has 17 residues. Trimming at V came to 4 bases and at J to 0 bases, leaving 4 bases not matched to a gene. CDR3 region: CSVGGTGGYSGANVLTF. Written as DNA, the CDR3 is TGCAGCGTTGGGGGGACAGGGGGCTACTCTGGGGCCAACGTCCTGACTTTC.

In its sample, this clonotype was seen a few times. This chain joins TRBV20-1 and TRBJ1-1, with D hard to call. The V end lost 1 base, the J end lost 0 bases, and 18 bases lay between the germline ends. This CDR3 contains 17 residues. The V gene's germline CDR1 is DFQATT and CDR2 SNEGSKA (reference sequence). CDR3 protein: CSARVLRVGPLNTEAFF. CDR3 bases: TGCAGTGCTAGAGTTTTGAGGGTGGGCCCCCTGAACACTGAAGCTTTCTTT.

The V gene is TRBV20-1, the J gene TRBJ1-2; D unclear. Germline V CDR1 and CDR2: DFQATT, SNEGSKA (reference sequence). The length of the CDR3 is 13 residues. Trimming stripped 8 bases from V and 0 bases from J, with 13 bases between. The CDR3 spells CSTRNPSNYGYTF. The CDR3 bases are TGCAGTACCCGGAATCCATCTAACTATGGCTACACCTTC.

The chain joins TRBV6-1 to TRBJ2-2; D is unclear. CDR3 size: 15 residues. Germline V gene lookup returns CDR1 MNHNS and CDR2 SASEGT. Deletions cut 3 bases from V and 7 bases from J, with 15 bases between. CDR3 coding DNA: TGTGCCAGCAGTGATCCGCCTCTGGGAAACGGGGAGCTGTTTTTT. This sequence encodes CASSDPPLGNGELFF.